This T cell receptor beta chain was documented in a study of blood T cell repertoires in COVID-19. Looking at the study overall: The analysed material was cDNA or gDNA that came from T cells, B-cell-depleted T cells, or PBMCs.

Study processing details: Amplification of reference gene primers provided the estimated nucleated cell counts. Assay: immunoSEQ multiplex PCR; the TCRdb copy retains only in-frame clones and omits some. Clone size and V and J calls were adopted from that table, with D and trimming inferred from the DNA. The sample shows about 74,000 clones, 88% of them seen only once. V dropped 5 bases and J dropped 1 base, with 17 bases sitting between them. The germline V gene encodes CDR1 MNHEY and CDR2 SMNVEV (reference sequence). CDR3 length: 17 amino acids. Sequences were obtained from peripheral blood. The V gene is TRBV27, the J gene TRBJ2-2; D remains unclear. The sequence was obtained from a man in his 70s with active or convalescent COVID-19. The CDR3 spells CASSLTSPGLNTGELFF. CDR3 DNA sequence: TGTGCCAGCAGTCTCACTTCCCCGGGTCTGAACACCGGGGAGCTGTTTTTT.